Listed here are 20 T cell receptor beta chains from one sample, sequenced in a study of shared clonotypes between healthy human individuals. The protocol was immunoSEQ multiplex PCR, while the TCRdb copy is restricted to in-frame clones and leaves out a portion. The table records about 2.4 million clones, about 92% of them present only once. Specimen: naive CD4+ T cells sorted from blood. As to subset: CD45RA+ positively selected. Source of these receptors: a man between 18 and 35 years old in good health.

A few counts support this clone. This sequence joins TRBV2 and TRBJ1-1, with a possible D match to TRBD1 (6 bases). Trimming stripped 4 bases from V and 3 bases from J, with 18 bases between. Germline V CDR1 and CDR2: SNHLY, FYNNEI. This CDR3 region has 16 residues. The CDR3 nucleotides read TGTGCCAGCAGTGGGGGCCTGTCCAGGGGTGACACTGAAGCTTTCTTT. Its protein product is CASSGGLSRGDTEAFF.

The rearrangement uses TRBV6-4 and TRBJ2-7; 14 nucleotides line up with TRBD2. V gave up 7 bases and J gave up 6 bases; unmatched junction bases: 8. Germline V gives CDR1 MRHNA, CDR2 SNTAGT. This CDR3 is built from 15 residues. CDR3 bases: TGTGCCAGCAAACCCCGGACTAGCGGGAGGACCGAGCAGTACTTC. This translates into CASKPRTSGRTEQYF.

The CDR3 DNA reads TGTGCCTGGAGCGGGATCCTACCTAACTATGGCTACACCTTC. This sequence encodes CAWSGILPNYGYTF. The chain is built from TRBV30 and TRBJ1-2; D is undetermined. Germline CDR1 reads GTSNPN; CDR2 reads SVGIG (reference sequence). V gave up 3 bases and J gave up 0 bases, with 11 bases separating them. The CDR3 loop spans 14 amino acids.

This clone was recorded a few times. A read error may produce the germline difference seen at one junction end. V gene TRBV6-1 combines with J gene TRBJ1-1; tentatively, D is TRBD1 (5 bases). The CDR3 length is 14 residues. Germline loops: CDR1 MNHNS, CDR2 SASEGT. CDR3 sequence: CASSELRGTGSDFF. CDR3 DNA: TGTGCCAGCAGTGAGTTACGGGGCACAGGCTCAGACTTTTTT.

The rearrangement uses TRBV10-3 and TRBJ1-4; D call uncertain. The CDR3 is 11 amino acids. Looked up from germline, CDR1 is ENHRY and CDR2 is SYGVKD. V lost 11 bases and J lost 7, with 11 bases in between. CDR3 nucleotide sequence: TGTGCCTCAATGGAGGGTGAAAAACTGTTTTTT. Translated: CASMEGEKLFF.

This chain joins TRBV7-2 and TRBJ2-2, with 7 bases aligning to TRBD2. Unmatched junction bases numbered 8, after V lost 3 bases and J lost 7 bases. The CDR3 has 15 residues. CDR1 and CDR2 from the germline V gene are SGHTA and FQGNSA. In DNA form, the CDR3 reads TGTGCCAGCAGCTTTGCAGCGGGAAGAGGCGGGGAGCTGTTTTTT. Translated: CASSFAAGRGGELFF.

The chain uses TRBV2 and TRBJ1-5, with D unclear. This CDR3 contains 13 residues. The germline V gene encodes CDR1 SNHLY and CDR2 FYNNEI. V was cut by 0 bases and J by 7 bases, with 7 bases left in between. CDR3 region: CASSEAAWQPQHF. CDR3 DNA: TGTGCCAGCAGTGAAGCGGCCTGGCAGCCCCAGCATTTT.

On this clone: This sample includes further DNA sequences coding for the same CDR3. The CDR3 loop reads CAWSRGQGNQPQHF. Here the CDR3 DNA reads TGTGCCTGGAGTAGGGGACAGGGAAATCAGCCCCAGCATTTT. V gene TRBV30 combines with J gene TRBJ1-5; 9 positions match TRBD1. Germline CDR1 and CDR2: GTSNPN and SVGIG (reference sequence). This CDR3 has 14 amino acids. V was pared by 2 bases and J by 4 bases, with 3 bases of the junction left unmatched.

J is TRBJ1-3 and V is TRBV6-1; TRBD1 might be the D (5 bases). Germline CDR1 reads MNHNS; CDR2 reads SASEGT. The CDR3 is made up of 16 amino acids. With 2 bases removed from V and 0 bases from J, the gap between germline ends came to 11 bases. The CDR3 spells CASSEYRTLSGNTIYF. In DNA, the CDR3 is TGTGCCAGCAGTGAATACCGGACACTCTCTGGAAACACCATATATTTT.

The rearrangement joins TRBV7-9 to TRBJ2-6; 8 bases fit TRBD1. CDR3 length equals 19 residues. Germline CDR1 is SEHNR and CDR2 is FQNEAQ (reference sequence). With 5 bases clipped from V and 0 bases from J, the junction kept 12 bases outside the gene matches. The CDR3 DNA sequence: TGTGCCAGCAGCCGGGGACAGGACAAGACTAGCTCTGGGGCCAACGTCCTGACTTTC. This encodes CASSRGQDKTSSGANVLTF.

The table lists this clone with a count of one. The CDR3 coding sequence is TGTGCCAGCAGTTACATCGGGGAGCTGTTTTTT. Translated: CASSYIGELFF. V usage is TRBV6-5 and J usage is TRBJ2-2, with D unclear. Germline V gene data show CDR1 as MNHEY and CDR2 as SVGAGI. The CDR3 contains 11 residues. V shed 2 bases and J shed 7 bases, with 2 bases lying between them.

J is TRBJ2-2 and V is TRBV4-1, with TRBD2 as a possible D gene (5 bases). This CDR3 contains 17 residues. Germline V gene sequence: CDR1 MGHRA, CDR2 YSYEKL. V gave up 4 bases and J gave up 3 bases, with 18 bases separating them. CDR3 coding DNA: TGCGCCAGCAGCCTAGGAGGTGAGACGATGCACACCGGGGAGCTGTTTTTT. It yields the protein CASSLGGETMHTGELFF.

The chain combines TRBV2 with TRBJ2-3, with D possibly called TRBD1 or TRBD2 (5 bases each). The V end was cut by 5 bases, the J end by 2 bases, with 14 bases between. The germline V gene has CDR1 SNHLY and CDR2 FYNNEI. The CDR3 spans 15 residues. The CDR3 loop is CASSPGVGVTDTQYF. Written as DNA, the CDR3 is TGTGCCAGCAGTCCCGGGGTGGGGGTCACAGATACGCAGTATTTT. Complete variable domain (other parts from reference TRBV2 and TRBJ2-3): EPEVTQTPSHQVTQMGQEVILRCVPISNHLYFYWYRQILGQKVEFLVSFYNNEISEKSEIFDDQFSVERPDGSNFTLKIRSTKLEDSAMYFCASSPGVGVTDTQYFGPGTRLTVL.

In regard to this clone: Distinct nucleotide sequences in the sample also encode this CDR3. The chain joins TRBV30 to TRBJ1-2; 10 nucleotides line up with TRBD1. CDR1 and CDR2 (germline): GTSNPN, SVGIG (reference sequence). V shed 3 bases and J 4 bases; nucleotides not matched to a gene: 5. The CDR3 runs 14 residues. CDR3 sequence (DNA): TGTGCCTGGAGCCGGGACAGGGGACCCTATGGCTACACCTTC. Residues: CAWSRDRGPYGYTF.

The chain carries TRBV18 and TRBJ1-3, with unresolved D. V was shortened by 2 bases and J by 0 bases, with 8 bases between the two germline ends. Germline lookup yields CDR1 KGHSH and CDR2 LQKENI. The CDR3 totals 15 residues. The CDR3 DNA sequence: TGTGCCAGCTCACCAAGCGAAAACTCTGGAAACACCATATATTTT. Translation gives CASSPSENSGNTIYF.

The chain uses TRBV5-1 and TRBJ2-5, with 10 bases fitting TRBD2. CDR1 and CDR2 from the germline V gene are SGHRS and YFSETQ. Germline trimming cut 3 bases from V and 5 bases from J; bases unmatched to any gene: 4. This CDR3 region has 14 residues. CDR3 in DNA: TGCGCCAGCAGCTCAGCGGGAGGGTGGGAGACCCAGTACTTC. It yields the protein CASSSAGGWETQYF.

CDR3 nucleotides: TGTGCCGCAGGAGGATTGTCTGGGGCCAACGTCCTGACTTTC. This sequence encodes CAAGGLSGANVLTF. The chain carries TRBV30 and TRBJ2-6, with D tentatively TRBD2 (5 bases). The CDR3 spans 14 residues. The V gene's germline CDR1 is GTSNPN and CDR2 SVGIG (reference sequence). V was clipped by 8 bases and J by 1 base, with 12 bases between them. Full variable domain (missing parts from reference TRBV30 and TRBJ2-6): SQTIHQWPATLVQPVGSPLSLECTVEGTSNPNLYWYRQAAGRGLQLLFYSVGIGQISSEVPQNLSASRPQDRQFILSSKKLLLSDSGFYLCAAGGLSGANVLTFGAGSRLTVL.

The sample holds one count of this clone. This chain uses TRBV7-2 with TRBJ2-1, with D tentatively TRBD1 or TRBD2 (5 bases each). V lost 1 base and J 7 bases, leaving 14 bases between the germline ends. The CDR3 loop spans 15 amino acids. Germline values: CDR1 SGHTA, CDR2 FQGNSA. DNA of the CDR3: TGTGCCAGCAGCTTAGATTTTGGGGGACGAAATGAGCAGTTCTTC. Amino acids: CASSLDFGGRNEQFF.

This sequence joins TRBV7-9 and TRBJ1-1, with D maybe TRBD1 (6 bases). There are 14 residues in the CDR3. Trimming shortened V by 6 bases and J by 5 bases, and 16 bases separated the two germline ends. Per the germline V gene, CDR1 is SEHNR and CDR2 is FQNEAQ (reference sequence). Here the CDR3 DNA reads TGTGCCAGCAGACTCGGGGGCATTAGGACTGAAGCTTTCTTT. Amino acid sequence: CASRLGGIRTEAFF.

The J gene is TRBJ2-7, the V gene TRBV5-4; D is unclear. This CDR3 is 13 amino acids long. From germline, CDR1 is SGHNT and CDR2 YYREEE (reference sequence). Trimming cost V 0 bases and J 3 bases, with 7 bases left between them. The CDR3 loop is CASSLGQFYEQYF. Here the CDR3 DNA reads TGTGCCAGCAGCTTGGGGCAGTTCTACGAGCAGTACTTC.